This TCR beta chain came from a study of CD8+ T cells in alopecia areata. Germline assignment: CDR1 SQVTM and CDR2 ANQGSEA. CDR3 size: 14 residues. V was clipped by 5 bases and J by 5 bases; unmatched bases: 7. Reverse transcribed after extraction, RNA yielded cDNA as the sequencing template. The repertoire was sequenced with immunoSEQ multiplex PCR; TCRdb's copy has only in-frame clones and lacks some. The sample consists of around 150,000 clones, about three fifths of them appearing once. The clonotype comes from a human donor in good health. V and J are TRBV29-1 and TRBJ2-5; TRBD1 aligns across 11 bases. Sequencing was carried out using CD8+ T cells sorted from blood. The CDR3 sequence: CSVRTGGDWETQYF. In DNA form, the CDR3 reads TGCAGCGTTCGGACAGGGGGCGATTGGGAGACCCAGTACTTC.